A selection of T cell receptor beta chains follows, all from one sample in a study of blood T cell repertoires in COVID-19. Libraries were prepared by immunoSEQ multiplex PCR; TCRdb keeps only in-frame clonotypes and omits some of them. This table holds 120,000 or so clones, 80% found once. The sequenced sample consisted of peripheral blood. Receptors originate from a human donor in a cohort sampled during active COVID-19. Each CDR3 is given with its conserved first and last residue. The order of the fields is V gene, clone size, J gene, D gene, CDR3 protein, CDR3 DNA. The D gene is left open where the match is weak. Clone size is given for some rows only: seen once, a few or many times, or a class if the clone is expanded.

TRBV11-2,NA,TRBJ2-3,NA,CASSLVTDTQYF,TGTGCCAGCAGCCTAGTAACAGATACGCAGTATTTT
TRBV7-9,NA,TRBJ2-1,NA,CASSLDLSEFF,TGTGCCAGCAGCTTAGATTTGTCTGAGTTCTTC
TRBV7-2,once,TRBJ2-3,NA,CASSIESYSTDTQYF,TGTGCCAGCAGCATCGAGTCGTATAGCACAGATACGCAGTATTTT
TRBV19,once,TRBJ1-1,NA,CASRLMTDNTEAFF,TGTGCCAGTAGATTGATGACAGACAACACTGAAGCTTTCTTT
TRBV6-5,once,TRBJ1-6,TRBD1,CASRKRQGLNSPLHF,TGTGCCAGCAGGAAACGACAGGGGCTAAATTCACCCCTCCACTTT
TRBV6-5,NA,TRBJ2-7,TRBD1,CAGGTGNSIEQYF,TGTGCCGGAGGGACAGGAAATTCAATCGAGCAGTACTTC
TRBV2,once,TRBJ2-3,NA,CASSEVRVTSTDTQYF,TGTGCCAGCAGTGAAGTACGGGTCACTAGCACAGATACGCAGTATTTT
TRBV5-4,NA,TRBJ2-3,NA,CASSLGHSTDTQYF,TGTGCCAGCAGCCTTGGGCACTCCACAGATACGCAGTATTTT
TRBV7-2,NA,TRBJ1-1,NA,CASSPIGGANTEAFF,TGTGCCAGCAGCCCAATAGGAGGAGCGAACACTGAAGCTTTCTTT
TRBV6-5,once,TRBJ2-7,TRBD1,CASSIGGTGYEQYF,TGTGCCAGCAGTATAGGCGGGACAGGCTACGAGCAGTACTTC
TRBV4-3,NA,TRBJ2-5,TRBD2,CASSQDVGGALKTQYF,TGCGCCAGCAGCCAAGATGTCGGGGGGGCCTTGAAGACCCAGTACTTC
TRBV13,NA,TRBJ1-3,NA,CASSLVAVAGNTIYF,TGTGCCAGCAGCTTAGTGGCGGTGGCTGGAAACACCATATATTTT
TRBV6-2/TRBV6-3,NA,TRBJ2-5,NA,CASSPARRGETQYF,TGTGCCAGCAGTCCGGCCCGACGGGGAGAGACCCAGTACTTC
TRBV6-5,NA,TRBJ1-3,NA,CASSWGGGNTIYF,TGTGCCAGCAGTTGGGGAGGTGGAAACACCATATATTTT
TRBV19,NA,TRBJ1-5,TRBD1,CASSISDRPESGPQHF,TGTGCCAGTAGTATCTCGGACAGGCCCGAGTCGGGGCCCCAGCATTTT
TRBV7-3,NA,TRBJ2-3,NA,CASSHQVKSTDTQYF,TGTGCCAGCAGCCATCAGGTAAAGAGCACAGATACGCAGTATTTT
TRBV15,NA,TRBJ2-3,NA,CATSREGQYNTQYF,TGTGCCACCAGCAGAGAGGGGCAGTACAATACGCAGTATTTT
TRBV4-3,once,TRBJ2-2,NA,CASSQARVSGELFF,TGCGCCAGCAGCCAAGCGAGGGTATCCGGGGAGCTGTTTTTT
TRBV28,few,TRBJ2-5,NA,CASSFSRAQETQYF,TGTGCCAGCAGTTTTTCCCGCGCACAAGAGACCCAGTACTTC
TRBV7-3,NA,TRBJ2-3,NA,CASSDGGPGTDTQYF,TGTGCCAGCAGTGACGGGGGGCCGGGCACAGATACGCAGTATTTT
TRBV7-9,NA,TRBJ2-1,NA,CASSFGGPNEQFF,TGTGCCAGCAGCTTCGGGGGGCCCAATGAGCAGTTCTTC
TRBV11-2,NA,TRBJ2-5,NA,CASSYTGGPTQYF,TGTGCCAGCAGCTATACAGGAGGGCCGACCCAGTACTTC
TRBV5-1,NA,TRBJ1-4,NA,CASSREQNEKLFF,TGCGCCAGCAGCCGGGAGCAAAATGAAAAACTGTTTTTT
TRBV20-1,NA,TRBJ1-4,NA,CSGPLNEKLFF,TGCAGTGGGCCCCTCAATGAAAAACTGTTTTTT
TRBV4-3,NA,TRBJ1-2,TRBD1,CASSLAEGQALYGYTF,TGCGCCAGCAGCCTTGCGGAGGGACAGGCCCTCTACGGCTACACCTTC
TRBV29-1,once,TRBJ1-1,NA,CSVASTDTEAFF,TGCAGCGTCGCATCAACGGACACTGAAGCTTTCTTT
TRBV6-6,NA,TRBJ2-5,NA,CASWTHQETQYF,TGTGCCAGCTGGACACATCAAGAGACCCAGTACTTC
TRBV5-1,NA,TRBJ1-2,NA,CASSFNRDGMGYTF,TGCGCCAGCAGCTTTAATCGGGATGGGATGGGCTACACCTTC